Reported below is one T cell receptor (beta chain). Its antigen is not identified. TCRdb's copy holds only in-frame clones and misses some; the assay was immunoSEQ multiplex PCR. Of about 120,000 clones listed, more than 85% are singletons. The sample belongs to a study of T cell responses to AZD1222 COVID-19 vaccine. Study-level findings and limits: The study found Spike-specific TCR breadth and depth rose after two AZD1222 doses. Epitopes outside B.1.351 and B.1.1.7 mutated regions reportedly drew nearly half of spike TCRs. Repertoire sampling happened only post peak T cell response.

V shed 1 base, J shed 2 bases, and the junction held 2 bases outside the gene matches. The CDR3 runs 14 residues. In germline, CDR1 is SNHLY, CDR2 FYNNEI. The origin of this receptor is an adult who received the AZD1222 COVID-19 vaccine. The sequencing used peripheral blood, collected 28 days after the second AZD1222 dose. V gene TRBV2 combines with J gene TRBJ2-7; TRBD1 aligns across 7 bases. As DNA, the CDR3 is TGTGCCAGCAGTGAAGACAGGGGTACCTACGAGCAGTACTTC. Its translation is CASSEDRGTYEQYF. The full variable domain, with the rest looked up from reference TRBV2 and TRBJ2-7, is EPEVTQTPSHQVTQMGQEVILRCVPISNHLYFYWYRQILGQKVEFLVSFYNNEISEKSEIFDDQFSVERPDGSNFTLKIRSTKLEDSAMYFCASSEDRGTYEQYFGPGTRLTVT.